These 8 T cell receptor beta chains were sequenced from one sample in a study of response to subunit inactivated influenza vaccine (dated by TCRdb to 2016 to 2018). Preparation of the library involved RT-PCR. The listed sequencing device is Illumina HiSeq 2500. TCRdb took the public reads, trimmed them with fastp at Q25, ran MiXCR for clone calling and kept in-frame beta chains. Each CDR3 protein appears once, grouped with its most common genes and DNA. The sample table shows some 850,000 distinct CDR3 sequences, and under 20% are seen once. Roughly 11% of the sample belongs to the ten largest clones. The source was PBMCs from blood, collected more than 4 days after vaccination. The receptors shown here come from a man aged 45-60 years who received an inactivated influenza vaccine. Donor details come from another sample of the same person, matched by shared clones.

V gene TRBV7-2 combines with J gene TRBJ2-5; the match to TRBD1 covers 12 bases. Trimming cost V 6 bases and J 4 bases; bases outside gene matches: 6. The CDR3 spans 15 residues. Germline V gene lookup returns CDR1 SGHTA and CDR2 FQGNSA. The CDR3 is CTSRPGTGGGETQYF. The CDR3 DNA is TGTACCAGCAGGCCCGGGACAGGGGGCGGAGAGACCCAGTACTTC.

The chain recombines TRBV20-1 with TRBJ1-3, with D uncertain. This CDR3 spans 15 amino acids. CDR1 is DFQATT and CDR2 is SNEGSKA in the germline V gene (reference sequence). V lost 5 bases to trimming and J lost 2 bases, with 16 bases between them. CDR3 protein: CSAVDGVVAGNTIYF. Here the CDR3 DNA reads TGCAGTGCTGTCGATGGGGTGGTCGCTGGAAACACCATATATTTT.

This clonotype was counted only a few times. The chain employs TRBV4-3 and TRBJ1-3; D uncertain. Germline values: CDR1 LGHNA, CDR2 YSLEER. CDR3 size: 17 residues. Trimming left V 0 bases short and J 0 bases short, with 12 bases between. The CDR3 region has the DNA TGCGCCAGCAGCCAAGACTATCGGGCAACCTCTGGAAACACCATATATTTT. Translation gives CASSQDYRATSGNTIYF.

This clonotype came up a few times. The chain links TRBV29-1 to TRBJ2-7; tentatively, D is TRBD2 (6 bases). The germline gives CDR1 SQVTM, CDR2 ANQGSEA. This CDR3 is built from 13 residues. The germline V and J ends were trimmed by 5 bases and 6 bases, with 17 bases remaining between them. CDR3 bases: TGCAGCGTTCCAAATACCCTCGGGGGCGAGCAGTACTTC. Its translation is CSVPNTLGGEQYF.

The CDR3 here is CSARDPRHTNTGELFF. In nucleotides, the CDR3 is TGCAGTGCTAGAGATCCACGGCATACGAACACCGGGGAGCTGTTTTTT. The chain employs TRBV20-1 and TRBJ2-2; D not certain. Germline CDR1 is DFQATT and CDR2 is SNEGSKA (reference sequence). This CDR3 is built from 16 residues. Trimming stripped 0 bases from V and 0 bases from J, with 11 bases between.

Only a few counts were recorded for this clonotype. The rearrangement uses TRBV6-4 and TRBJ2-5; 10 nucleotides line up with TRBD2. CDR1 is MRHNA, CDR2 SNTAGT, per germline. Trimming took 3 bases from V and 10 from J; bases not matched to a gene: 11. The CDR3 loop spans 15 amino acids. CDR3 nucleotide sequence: TGTGCCAGCAGTGAAGATAGCGGGGGGCGCGGTGGCCAGTACTTC. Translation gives CASSEDSGGRGGQYF.

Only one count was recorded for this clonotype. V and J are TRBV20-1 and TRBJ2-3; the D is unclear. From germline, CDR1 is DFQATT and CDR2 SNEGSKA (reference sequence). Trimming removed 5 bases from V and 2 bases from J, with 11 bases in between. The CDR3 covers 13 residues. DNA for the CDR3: TGCAGTGCTCAGTCGGTTACCACAGATACGCAGTATTTT. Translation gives CSAQSVTTDTQYF.

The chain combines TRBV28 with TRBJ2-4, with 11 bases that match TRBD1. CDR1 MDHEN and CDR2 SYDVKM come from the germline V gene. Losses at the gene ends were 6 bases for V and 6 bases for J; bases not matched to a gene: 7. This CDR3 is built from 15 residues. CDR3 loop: CASSEPGTGGNIQYF. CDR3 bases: TGTGCCAGCAGCGAACCCGGGACAGGGGGAAACATTCAGTACTTC.